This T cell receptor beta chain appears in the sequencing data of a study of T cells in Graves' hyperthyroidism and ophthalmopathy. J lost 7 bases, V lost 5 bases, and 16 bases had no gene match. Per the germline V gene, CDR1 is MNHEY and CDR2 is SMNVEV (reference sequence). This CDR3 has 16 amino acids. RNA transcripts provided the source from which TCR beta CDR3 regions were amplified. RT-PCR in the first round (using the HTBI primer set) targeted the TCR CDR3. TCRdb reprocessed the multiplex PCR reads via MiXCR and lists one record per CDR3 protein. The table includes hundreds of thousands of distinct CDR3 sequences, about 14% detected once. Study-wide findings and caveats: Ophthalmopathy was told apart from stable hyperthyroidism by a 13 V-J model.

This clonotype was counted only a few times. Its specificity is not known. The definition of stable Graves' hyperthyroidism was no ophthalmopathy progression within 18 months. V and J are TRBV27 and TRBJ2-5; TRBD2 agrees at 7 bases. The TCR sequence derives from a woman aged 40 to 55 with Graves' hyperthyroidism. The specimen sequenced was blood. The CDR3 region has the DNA TGTGCCAGCAGTGACTCCGGGACTATCTTTACCCGGACCCAGTACTTC. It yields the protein CASSDSGTIFTRTQYF.